This T cell receptor (beta chain) was obtained from a study of blood T cell repertoires in COVID-19. There are 14 residues in the CDR3. The V gene's germline CDR1 is KGHSH and CDR2 LQKENI. V was cut by 3 bases and J by 0 bases, with 8 bases left in between. Produced via immunoSEQ multiplex PCR; TCRdb's table is partial and in-frame only. This table has about 250,000 clones, about nine tenths appearing once. The clonotype comes from a man aged 18-30 years who had recovered from COVID-19. The rearrangement joins TRBV18 to TRBJ1-2; maybe TRBD1 (5 bases). Sequencing input: PBMCs or T cells enriched from blood (not recorded which). CDR3 region: CASSPGGTNYGYTF. The CDR3 DNA reads TGTGCCAGCTCACCCGGGGGGACTAACTATGGCTACACCTTC.